These T cell receptor beta chains were read from a single sample in a study of blood T cell repertoires in COVID-19. Measured with immunoSEQ multiplex PCR; TCRdb has only the in-frame clones, and not every one. The sample includes under 250,000 clones, around 81% seen only once; the top ten take about 4.4%. Sequenced: peripheral blood. Source of these receptors: a man in his fifties or sixties with active or convalescent COVID-19. Both conserved end residues are part of each CDR3.

J gene,V gene,CDR3 protein
TRBJ2-6,TRBV5-4,CASSLRDRANVLTF
TRBJ1-2,TRBV10-3,CAISESGGTGGGYGYTF
TRBJ1-4,TRBV19,CASSSWDRVLFF
TRBJ1-4,TRBV30,CAWIGGGKLFF
TRBJ2-2,TRBV19,CASSYFTGELFF
TRBJ2-7,TRBV28,CASSLTGGEQYF
TRBJ1-5,TRBV2,CASSSTGGVGQPQHF
TRBJ1-1,TRBV28,CASRAPQGATTEAFF
TRBJ2-2,TRBV14,CASSQGRQGHGELFF
TRBJ1-6,TRBV27,CASSLRSFSGGKEVPLHF
TRBJ2-7,TRBV6-2/TRBV6-3,CASSGDRLYEQYF
TRBJ2-1,TRBV4-3,CASSQEQGAYNEQFF
TRBJ1-6,TRBV7-9,CASSSRGQGLKIGSPLHF
TRBJ2-5,TRBV14,CASRDQGLPGETQYF
TRBJ1-1,TRBV3-1/TRBV3-2,CASRDRGLGTEAFF
TRBJ1-6,TRBV28,CASLFRSSYNSPLHF
TRBJ2-3,TRBV7-2,CASSLTDTQYF
TRBJ2-7,TRBV5-1,CASSSSGGAYEQYF
TRBJ2-1,TRBV5-1,CASSLGPPYNEQFF
TRBJ1-5,TRBV2,CASSQGDHFGEPQHF
TRBJ1-1,TRBV10-3,CAISPRFDRSNTEAFF
TRBJ1-6,TRBV19,CASSMKRGNSPLHF
TRBJ1-5,TRBV19,CASGRLGGNQPQHF
TRBJ1-2,TRBV28,CASGQGQGYGYTF
TRBJ2-5,TRBV5-1,CASSLGGQGTGETQYF
TRBJ1-1,TRBV3-1/TRBV3-2,CASSRAGTEAFF
TRBJ2-2,TRBV9,CASSPRTGNTGELFF
TRBJ1-1,TRBV11-2,CASSFRTVNTEAFF
TRBJ2-1,TRBV7-2,CASSLARSMGENEQFF
TRBJ1-3,TRBV27,CASSPQGLYGNTIYF
TRBJ2-1,TRBV29-1,CSVGPSGGVSRGEQFF
TRBJ2-7,TRBV10-1,CASSEVHLRAYEQYF
TRBJ2-7,TRBV21-1,CASRGQQSFYEQYF
TRBJ2-7,TRBV5-6,CASSFVDRGHEQYF
TRBJ2-5,TRBV7-2,CASSPRLAGGGETQYF
TRBJ1-1,TRBV28,CASNSNREAFF
TRBJ2-1,TRBV6-4,CASSVGARQFF
TRBJ1-2,TRBV28,CASISNYGYTF
TRBJ1-4,TRBV2,CASGSQQGPQGELFF
TRBJ1-2,TRBV7-8,CASSFRQGARYGYTF
TRBJ2-1,TRBV18,CASSLSVQGYNEQFF
TRBJ1-2,TRBV28,CASSLRDRVTGGYTF
TRBJ1-1,TRBV3-1/TRBV3-2,CASRPNTGGWSTEAFF
TRBJ2-1,TRBV10-3,CAISSSGTSGNEQFF
TRBJ2-2,TRBV6-6,CASSGGTGSNTGELFF
TRBJ2-7,TRBV9,CASSVAGTEYEQYF
TRBJ1-2,TRBV24-1,CATSDEAGQGGNGYTF
TRBJ2-3,TRBV11-2,CASSSRGRGLGTDTQYF
TRBJ1-2,TRBV30,CAWAPGSGYTF
TRBJ1-2,TRBV7-8,CASSLDLIGQGNGYTF
TRBJ1-2,TRBV19,CASSGGSNYGYTF
TRBJ1-2,TRBV6-6,CASSPGTGYGYTF
TRBJ2-5,TRBV3-1/TRBV3-2,CASSQELAGQETQYF
TRBJ1-1,TRBV7-9,CASRPQGQTEAFF